The clone carrying this TCR beta chain was observed many times. Its cognate antigen is unknown. This entry comes from a study of blood T cells in healthy people across ages. Study-level findings and limits: Estimates of total diversity, which came from one million sequenced T cells, were considered to be underestimates.

Together with a sample-barcoded 5' primer, a J-beta primer mix was included in a second PCR lasting 7 to 11 cycles. One entry per CDR3 protein results from TCRdb running MiXCR on the 5' RACE reads. Of around 870,000 distinct CDR3 sequences in the sample, roughly 26% were seen once. The CDR3 is 14 amino acids. Trimming stripped 3 bases from V and 7 bases from J, with 14 bases between. The germline V gene has CDR1 SGDLS and CDR2 YYNGEE. PBMCs numbering at least 6.5 million were isolated per sample. The rearrangement joins TRBV9 to TRBJ2-1, with a weak D call TRBD1 (5 bases). The receptor's source is a woman aged 80 or over in good health. Sequenced sample: blood. CDR3 sequence reads: CASSAGQRANEQFF. CDR3 DNA: TGTGCCAGCAGCGCTGGACAACGGGCTAATGAGCAGTTCTTC. The full variable domain, in which reference TRBV9 and TRBJ2-1 provide the parts outside the CDR3, is DSGVTQTPKHLITATGQRVTLRCSPRSGDLSVYWYQQSLDQGLQFLIQYYNGEERAKGNILERFSAQQFPDLHSELNLSSLELGDSALYFCASSAGQRANEQFFGPGTRLTVL.